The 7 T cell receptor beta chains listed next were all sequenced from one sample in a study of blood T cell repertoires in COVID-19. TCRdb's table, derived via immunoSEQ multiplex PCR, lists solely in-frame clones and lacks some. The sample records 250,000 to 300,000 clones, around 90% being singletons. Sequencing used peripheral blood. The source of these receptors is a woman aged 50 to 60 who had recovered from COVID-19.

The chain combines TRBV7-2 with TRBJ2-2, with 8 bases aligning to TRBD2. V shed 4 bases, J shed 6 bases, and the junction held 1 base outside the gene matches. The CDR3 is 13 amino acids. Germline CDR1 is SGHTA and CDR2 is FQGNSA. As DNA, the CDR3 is TGTGCCAGCAGCTGGACTAGCCCCGGGGAGCTGTTTTTT. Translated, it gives CASSWTSPGELFF.

CDR3 region: CASSMRIRQPQHF. The DNA for the CDR3 is TGTGCCAGTAGTATGAGGATCCGTCAGCCCCAGCATTTT. V usage is TRBV19 and J usage is TRBJ1-5; D is unresolved. This CDR3 contains 13 residues. Trimming took 3 bases from V and 6 from J, leaving 9 bases between them. Germline lookup yields CDR1 LNHDA and CDR2 SQIVND (reference sequence). The full variable domain, in which reference TRBV19 and TRBJ1-5 provide the parts outside the CDR3, is DGGITQSPKYLFRKEGQNVTLSCEQNLNHDAMYWYRQDPGQGLRLIYYSQIVNDFQKGDIAEGYSVSREKKESFPLTVTSAQKNPTAFYLCASSMRIRQPQHFGDGTRLSIL.

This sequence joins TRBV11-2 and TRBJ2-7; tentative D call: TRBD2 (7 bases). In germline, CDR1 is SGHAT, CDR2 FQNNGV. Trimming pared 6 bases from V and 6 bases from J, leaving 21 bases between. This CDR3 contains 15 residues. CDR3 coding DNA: TGTGCCAGCAGACCCCTGGGGGGGAGGGGGGTCGAGCAGTACTTC. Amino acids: CASRPLGGRGVEQYF.

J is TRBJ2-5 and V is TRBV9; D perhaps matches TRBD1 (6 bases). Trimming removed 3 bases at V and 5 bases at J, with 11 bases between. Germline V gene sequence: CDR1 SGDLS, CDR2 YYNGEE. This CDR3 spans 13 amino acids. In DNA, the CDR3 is TGTGCCAGCAGCGCACAGGGCTGGGAGACCCAGTACTTC. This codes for CASSAQGWETQYF.

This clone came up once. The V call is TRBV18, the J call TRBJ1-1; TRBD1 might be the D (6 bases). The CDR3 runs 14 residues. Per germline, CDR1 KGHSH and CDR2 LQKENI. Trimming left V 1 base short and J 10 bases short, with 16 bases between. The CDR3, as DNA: TGTGCCAGCTCACCACAGGGGGGGCCAGGAGGAGCTTTCTTT. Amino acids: CASSPQGGPGGAFF.

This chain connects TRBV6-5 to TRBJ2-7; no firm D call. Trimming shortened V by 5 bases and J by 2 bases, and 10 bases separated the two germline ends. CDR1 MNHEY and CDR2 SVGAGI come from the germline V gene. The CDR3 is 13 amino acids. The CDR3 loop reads CASSRGAAYEQYF. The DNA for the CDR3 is TGTGCCAGCAGTCGAGGAGCCGCCTACGAGCAGTACTTC.

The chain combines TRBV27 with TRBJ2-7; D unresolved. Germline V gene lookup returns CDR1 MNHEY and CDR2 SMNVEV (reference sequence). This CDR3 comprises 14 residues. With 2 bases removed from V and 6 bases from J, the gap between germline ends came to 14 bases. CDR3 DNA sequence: TGTGCCAGCAGTTTACTGACTCCGGCGCGCGAGCAGTACTTC. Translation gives CASSLLTPAREQYF.